This TCR beta chain was sequenced in a study of shared clonotypes between healthy human individuals (dated by TCRdb to 2020 to 2022). The study in broad terms: The cohort comprised two women and a few men aged 18 to 49 years. The study deeply sequenced blood TCR repertoires of several healthy adults to estimate repertoire size and the extent of clonotype sharing between individuals. To increase sequencing depth and limit assay-specific biases, TCR repertoire library preparation and sequencing were carried out by different laboratories using diverse techniques. For each donor, CD4 naive and CD4 memory were each given three plates, CD8 naive was given two plates, and CD8 memory was given one plate. Per donor, leukapheresis produced somewhere between about 0.9 and 9.5 billion PBMCs. The investigation overall reported the following: Compared with non-shared clonotypes, clonotypes shared by all four sorted-subset donors had higher generation probabilities. Because the study included only a small number of donors, the genetic and exposure-history diversity represented was limited. About 5% of naive CD4, roughly 3.5% of naive CD8, approximately 2% of memory CD4, and approximately 0.4% of memory CD8 clonotypes were shared across several donors. Sampling was restricted to blood, and TCR repertoires in tissue are likely to differ from TCR repertoires in blood. Even with the large sequencing depth, rarefaction of the sorted-subset datasets indicated that sequencing was incomplete. Estimated clonotype richness was generally larger for naive than for memory subsets. Pairwise subsampling led to the expectation that sequencing depth would affect the degree of clonotype sharing among donors.

As for this clone: No antigen is known for it. No clone much larger than this one lies a single base away; base qualities are absent. In the same sample, other DNA sequences code for this CDR3.

TCR CDR3 regions were amplified from genomic DNA by multiplex PCR using the deep immunoSEQ assay. Genomic DNA extracted from each cell subset was distributed evenly over all wells of several immunoSEQ 96-well plates, and each plate served as one replicate. For sorted subsets, around 200 ng genomic DNA, equal to some 30,000 T cell genomes, was loaded into each replicate PCR. Purified libraries were measured with a Qubit 3.0 fluorometer, size-checked on a Bioanalyzer 2100, and measured again with the KAPA Library Quantification kit. Every immunoSEQ 96-well plate was sequenced on a separate single-read 150-cycle Illumina NextSeq 550 flow cell. Processing in the source paper ran as follows. Because the immunoSEQ output included only junctional sequences and no quality scores, the filtering could not be the same as the filtering used for full-length reads. To assign V/J genes and CDR3, sequences were annotated against IMGT germline references using PyIR, a Python wrapper for IgBLAST v1.9. Any read was removed if the V/J assignment was weak (E-value above 1e-6), the CDR3 was missing, or the read contained stop codons, out-of-frame junctions, or ambiguous translated residues. V3J clonotypes were defined by identical inferred V gene, J gene, and CDR3 amino acid sequence. Percentage overlap between repertoires was computed as shared unique clonotypes divided by the size of the smaller repertoire. RTK rarefaction, the Chao1 estimator, and Recon v2.1 estimates of unobserved clonotypes were used to assess repertoire richness. OLGA was used to compute generation probabilities for all TCRbeta clonotypes that the gDNA method yielded from several donors. TCRdb's version of the immuneACCESS table is confined to in-frame rearrangements and falls short of the full clone set. An unresolved V gene accounts for under half of the shortfall where checked; the remainder is of unknown origin. D and trimming come from the DNA, and the V and J calls and clone size come from that table. The sample table records roughly 2 million clones; less than 95% of these occur just once. Clones ranked in the top ten supply about 1.1% of the sample.

For the CD8 naive samples, CD45RO-negative cells were positively selected for CCR7, yielding a CD45RA+CCR7+ population from which TemRA cells were excluded. The donors were healthy, HIV-negative adults who had no recently reported acute infections or vaccinations. All donors were Caucasian adults living in Nashville, Tennessee, USA. Blood was obtained by leukapheresis, after which PBMCs were separated by Ficoll-Histopaque density gradient centrifugation and cryopreserved in liquid nitrogen vapor phase. Purity and quantity of every magnetically sorted T cell population were checked by analytical flow cytometry. Genomic DNA was isolated from each sorted fraction and quantified by UV absorbance on a Nanodrop 2000c. Specimen: naive CD8+ T cells sorted from blood. According to the study, the label for this sample's cell subset or site signals: CD45RA+CCR7+. The clonotype comes from a man aged 18 to 30 in good health.

Here the CDR3 is given as CASSLAASYEQYF. The nucleotide sequence reads TGTGCCAGCAGTCTGGCAGCTTCCTACGAGCAGTACTTC. The sequence joins TRBV27 to TRBJ2-7, with the identity of the D gene unclear. The germline V gene encodes CDR1 MNHEY and CDR2 SMNVEV (reference sequence). The germline ends are 9 bases apart after V is trimmed by 5 bases and J by 1 base. Including the terminal cysteine and phenylalanine, the CDR3 comprises 13 residues. The CDR3 DNA has 39 bases and is translated from base 1.